This TCR beta chain was sequenced in a study of T cells in Graves' hyperthyroidism and ophthalmopathy. Trimming cost V 6 bases and J 5 bases; bases outside gene matches: 5. Germline CDR1 reads MNHEY; CDR2 reads SVGEGT. The CDR3 runs to 13 residues. Study-wide results and limits: The blood repertoire included most of the expanded thyroid clonotypes above 0.001.

What was amplified from RNA transcripts were TCR beta CDR3 regions. A first-round RT-PCR of the TCR CDR3 used the HTBI primer set. A single record per CDR3 protein comes from TCRdb applying MiXCR to the multiplex PCR reads. The sample carries fewer than 650,000 distinct CDR3 sequences, over 11% recorded once. This clonotype came up many times. Its antigen is not identified. Sequencing was done on a sample of blood. This clonotype was sampled from a woman aged 25 to 39 with Graves' hyperthyroidism that later progressed to Graves' ophthalmopathy. This chain connects TRBV6-2 or TRBV6-3 to TRBJ2-5; 8 bases fit TRBD2. For the CDR3, the DNA is TGTGCCAGCAGGGTAGCGGGAAAGGAGACCCAGTACTTC. This codes for CASRVAGKETQYF.